These T cell receptor beta chains were read from a single sample in a study of shared clonotypes between healthy human individuals. This table comes from immunoSEQ multiplex PCR, and its TCRdb copy is limited to in-frame clones, with some not included. The sample holds over 2,000,000 clones, 93% seen once. Sequences were obtained from naive CD8+ T cells from PBMCs. Source of these receptors: a man in his late teens or twenties in good health. Some clones in this sample may be carry-over from other donors' samples. The CDR3 runs from the conserved cysteine through the conserved F or W. The order of the fields is J gene, D gene, CDR3 length, clone size, V gene, CDR3 protein, CDR3 DNA. The D gene is left open where the match is weak. The listing skips clone size in some rows; elsewhere it reads once, few, many or a size class.

>TRBJ1-6|NA|14|NA|TRBV11-2
CASSSGSYNSPLHF
TGTGCCAGCAGCTCAGGCTCCTATAATTCACCCCTCCACTTT
>TRBJ2-1|TRBD1|15|NA|TRBV19
CASSLQGLAYNEQFF
TGTGCCAGTAGCCTACAGGGGTTAGCCTACAATGAGCAGTTCTTC
>TRBJ2-1|NA|12|NA|TRBV27
CASSFDSREQFF
TGTGCCAGCAGTTTTGATTCGCGGGAGCAGTTCTTC
>TRBJ2-2|NA|16|NA|TRBV25-1
CASSDRQSSNTGELFF
TGTGCCAGCAGTGACAGACAGTCTTCGAACACCGGGGAGCTGTTTTTT
>TRBJ2-1|TRBD2|12|NA|TRBV5-1
CASSLTGGPQFF
TGCGCCAGCAGCTTGACGGGAGGCCCCCAGTTCTTC
>TRBJ2-1|NA|12|NA|TRBV10-3
CAISETYNEQFF
TGTGCCATCAGTGAGACGTACAATGAGCAGTTCTTC
>TRBJ2-7|TRBD1|15|NA|TRBV5-6
CASSNTGTGAYEQYF
TGTGCCAGCAGCAACACCGGGACAGGGGCCTACGAGCAGTACTTC
>TRBJ2-2|NA|16|NA|TRBV18
CASSPPRHLNTGELFF
TGTGCCAGCTCACCCCCCCGACACCTGAACACCGGGGAGCTGTTTTTT
>TRBJ1-1|NA|15|NA|TRBV6-5
CASSYSIAGNTEAFF
TGTGCCAGCAGTTACTCGATCGCAGGGAACACTGAAGCTTTCTTT
>TRBJ1-2|NA|13|NA|TRBV7-6
CAISTEVRHGYTF
TGTGCCATTAGCACCGAAGTCCGCCATGGCTACACCTTC
>TRBJ2-7|TRBD1|15|NA|TRBV13
CASSVSGQGSYEQYF
TGTGCCAGCAGCGTCTCGGGACAGGGGTCTTACGAGCAGTACTTC
>TRBJ1-2|NA|13|NA|TRBV6-1
CASSVSIGNGYTF
TGTGCCAGCAGTGTTTCCATTGGGAATGGCTACACCTTC
>TRBJ2-7|TRBD1|14|NA|TRBV4-1
CASSRGQGTYEQYF
TGCGCCAGCAGCCGTGGACAGGGCACTTACGAGCAGTACTTC
>TRBJ1-1|TRBD1|16|NA|TRBV18
CASSPLRDRMNTEAFF
TGTGCCAGCTCACCCCTCCGGGACAGGATGAACACTGAAGCTTTCTTT
>TRBJ2-7|NA|12|NA|TRBV5-6
CASSWGTYEQYF
TGTGCCAGCAGTTGGGGGACCTACGAGCAGTACTTC
>TRBJ1-2|NA|14|NA|TRBV7-9
CASSLVAVNYGYTF
TGTGCCAGCAGCTTAGTAGCAGTCAACTATGGCTACACCTTC
>TRBJ2-5|NA|14|NA|TRBV7-9
CASSLIYREETQYF
TGTGCCAGCAGCTTAATTTACAGGGAAGAGACCCAGTACTTC
>TRBJ1-4|TRBD1|16|once|TRBV4-2
CASSQGQGAINEKLFF
TGTGCCAGCAGCCAGGGACAGGGGGCCATAAATGAAAAACTGTTTTTT
>TRBJ2-1|NA|16|NA|TRBV19
CASTPSRTRRYNEQFF
TGTGCCAGTACCCCCAGCCGGACAAGAAGGTACAATGAGCAGTTCTTC
>TRBJ2-7|NA|13|NA|TRBV7-9
CASSSGSSYEQYF
TGTGCCAGCAGCTCAGGGAGCTCCTACGAGCAGTACTTC
>TRBJ1-1|NA|15|NA|TRBV29-1
CSYQGQVEGGTEAFF
TGCAGCTACCAGGGTCAGGTGGAAGGGGGCACTGAAGCTTTCTTT
>TRBJ1-4|NA|16|NA|TRBV9
CASSEGVGPVGEKLFF
TGTGCCAGCAGCGAGGGGGTGGGCCCAGTAGGTGAAAAACTGTTTTTT
>TRBJ2-5|NA|12|NA|TRBV5-8
CASRTRGETQYF
TGTGCCAGCAGGACGAGAGGGGAGACCCAGTACTTC
>TRBJ2-3|NA|16|NA|TRBV28
CASSLFAGVGGDTQYF
TGTGCCAGCAGTTTATTTGCGGGAGTAGGGGGAGATACGCAGTATTTT
>TRBJ1-3|TRBD1|17|NA|TRBV19
CASSPWTGPSRGNTIYF
TGTGCCAGTAGCCCCTGGACAGGTCCCTCGAGGGGAAACACCATATATTTT
>TRBJ2-7|NA|13|NA|TRBV18
CASSPPGLDEQYF
TGTGCCAGCTCACCACCGGGCCTCGACGAGCAGTACTTC
>TRBJ2-1|NA|13|NA|TRBV11-2
CASSLKRGNEQFF
TGTGCCAGCAGCTTAAAAAGGGGCAATGAGCAGTTCTTC
>TRBJ2-1|NA|13|NA|TRBV28
CASSLGGDYEQFF
TGTGCCAGCAGTTTAGGCGGGGACTATGAGCAGTTCTTC
>TRBJ2-3|TRBD2|18|NA|TRBV28
CASSFDLAGGPGTDTQYF
TGTGCCAGCAGTTTTGATCTAGCGGGAGGGCCTGGCACAGATACGCAGTATTTT
>TRBJ1-1|TRBD1|16|NA|TRBV2
CASSEAWTGKNTEAFF
TGTGCCAGCAGTGAAGCCTGGACAGGGAAGAACACTGAAGCTTTCTTT
>TRBJ2-7|NA|15|NA|TRBV19
CASSTRLQGTYEQYF
TGTGCCAGTAGTACTCGACTCCAGGGGACCTACGAGCAGTACTTC
>TRBJ2-7|NA|13|NA|TRBV5-1
CASSLAVEYEQYF
TGCGCCAGCAGCTTGGCGGTTGAGTACGAGCAGTACTTC
>TRBJ2-2|NA|13|NA|TRBV29-1
CSVVKGNTGELFF
TGCAGCGTGGTAAAGGGTAACACCGGGGAGCTGTTTTTT
>TRBJ2-2|NA|15|once|TRBV11-2
CASSLAQWGTGELFF
TGTGCCAGCAGCTTGGCCCAGTGGGGGACCGGGGAGCTGTTTTTT
>TRBJ1-2|NA|14|NA|TRBV9
CASSPAGGSYGYTF
TGTGCCAGCAGCCCCGCGGGGGGGTCTTATGGCTACACCTTC
>TRBJ2-1|TRBD2|16|NA|TRBV19
CASSIYGLAGLNEQFF
TGTGCCAGTAGTATATACGGACTAGCGGGTCTCAATGAGCAGTTCTTC
>TRBJ1-1|NA|14|NA|TRBV6-1
CASTPGLKNAEAFF
TGTGCCAGCACCCCCGGATTGAAGAACGCTGAAGCTTTCTTT
>TRBJ2-7|TRBD1|13|NA|TRBV9
CASSVGQSYEQYF
TGTGCCAGCAGCGTGGGACAGAGCTACGAGCAGTACTTC
>TRBJ2-5|TRBD1|14|NA|TRBV7-7
CASSSQNRGETQYF
TGTGCCAGCAGCTCCCAGAACAGGGGAGAGACCCAGTACTTC
>TRBJ1-1|NA|16|NA|TRBV11-2
CASSSRGGDRNTEAFF
TGTGCCAGCAGCTCCCGTGGGGGGGACCGGAACACTGAAGCTTTCTTT
>TRBJ1-4|NA|12|NA|TRBV30
CAWSVGDEKLFF
TGTGCCTGGAGTGTAGGGGATGAAAAACTGTTTTTT
>TRBJ2-5|NA|15|NA|TRBV21-1
CASSSGGQEEETQYF
TGTGCCAGCAGCTCTGGTGGACAAGAAGAAGAGACCCAGTACTTC
>TRBJ1-1|NA|17|NA|TRBV7-8
CASSLAFLGQLNTEAFF
TGTGCCAGCAGCTTAGCGTTCTTAGGACAGTTGAACACTGAAGCTTTCTTT
>TRBJ2-7|TRBD1|14|once|TRBV11-2
CASSRTGETYEQYF
TGTGCCAGCAGTCGGACAGGGGAAACCTACGAGCAGTACTTC
>TRBJ1-1|NA|13|NA|TRBV10-1
CASRRLMNTEAFF
TGCGCCAGCCGGAGATTGATGAACACTGAAGCTTTCTTT
>TRBJ1-1|TRBD1|14|NA|TRBV13
CASSSRDRNTEAFF
TGTGCCAGCAGCTCGCGGGACAGGAACACTGAAGCTTTCTTT
>TRBJ2-5|NA|15|NA|TRBV28
CASTPDNPPEETQYF
TGTGCCAGCACCCCAGACAATCCCCCCGAAGAGACCCAGTACTTC
>TRBJ2-7|NA|17|NA|TRBV4-1
CASSQDAGHKLTYEQYF
TGCGCCAGCAGCCAAGATGCCGGACACAAACTTACCTACGAGCAGTACTTC